This entry lists 14 T cell receptor beta chains sequenced from one sample in a study of cytomegalovirus exposure and HLA in healthy donors. The study ran its PCR with 60 Vbeta and 13 Jbeta primers. TCRdb keeps only in-frame clones here, not all; method: immunoSEQ multiplex PCR. The sample shows approximately 170,000 clones, roughly 80% of them seen only once. The material sequenced was PBMCs. Receptor source: a young man in good health and CMV-seropositive.

V gene TRBV4-1 combines with J gene TRBJ2-7; 9 bases line up with TRBD1. V shed 5 bases and J 6 bases; nucleotides not matched to a gene: 8. Germline V gives CDR1 MGHRA, CDR2 YSYEKL. The CDR3 length is 14 residues. As DNA, the CDR3 is TGCGCCAGCAGCGCCCGGGACAGGGAAAGCGAGCAGTACTTC. It yields the protein CASSARDRESEQYF.

The chain is built from TRBV11-3 and TRBJ2-3; TRBD2 aligns across 10 bases. This CDR3 region has 16 residues. V lost 2 bases to trimming and J lost 4 bases; unmatched junction nucleotides: 6. In germline, CDR1 is SGHNT, CDR2 YENEEA. The CDR3 reads CASSLFLAGAADTQYF. The DNA for the CDR3 is TGTGCCAGCAGCTTATTTCTAGCGGGAGCAGCAGATACGCAGTATTTT. Full variable domain (rest looked up from reference TRBV11-3 and TRBJ2-3): EAGVVQSPRYKIIEKKQPVAFWCNPISGHNTLYWYLQNLGQGPELLIRYENEEAVDDSQLPKDRFSAERLKGVDSTLKIQPAELGDSAVYLCASSLFLAGAADTQYFGPGTRLTVL.

J is TRBJ1-4 and V is TRBV7-2; weak D call: TRBD1 (5 bases). The CDR3 runs 15 residues. From germline, CDR1 is SGHTA and CDR2 FQGNSA. Trimming took 5 bases from V and 8 from J, leaving 18 bases between them. The CDR3 is CASSPRRGLKEKLFF. Here the CDR3 DNA reads TGTGCCAGCAGCCCACGGCGGGGCTTGAAGGAAAAACTGTTTTTT.

This chain connects TRBV4-2 to TRBJ1-1; weak D call: TRBD1 (6 bases). The CDR3 runs to 15 residues. CDR1 is LGHNA and CDR2 is YNFKEQ in the germline V gene. Trimming pared 4 bases from V and 1 base from J, leaving 13 bases between. The CDR3 region is CASSLGGGANTEAFF. The CDR3 coding sequence is TGTGCCAGCAGCCTAGGGGGAGGGGCGAACACTGAAGCTTTCTTT.

The V and J genes are TRBV7-8 and TRBJ1-5; 7 bases map to TRBD1. The germline V gene encodes CDR1 SGHVS and CDR2 FQNEAQ. CDR3 length: 15 amino acids. V gave up 3 bases and J gave up 4 bases; unmatched junction bases: 6. CDR3 in amino acids: CASSLRQGDNQPQHF. The CDR3, as DNA: TGTGCCAGCAGCTTGCGACAGGGAGATAATCAGCCCCAGCATTTT.

V and J are TRBV6-5 and TRBJ1-5; D is possibly TRBD1 (5 bases). The germline CDR1 and CDR2 sequences are MNHEY and SVGAGI. The V and J ends lost 0 bases and 4 bases respectively, with 10 bases between them. There are 15 residues in the CDR3. The CDR3 loop is CASSYSVGGNQPQHF. The CDR3 DNA reads TGTGCCAGCAGTTACTCGGTCGGGGGGAATCAGCCCCAGCATTTT.

V usage is TRBV4-1 and J usage is TRBJ2-1, with 8 bases lining up with TRBD2. The CDR3 is made up of 17 amino acids. Trimming took 1 base from V and 8 from J; bases not matched to a gene: 13. The germline gives CDR1 MGHRA, CDR2 YSYEKL. The CDR3, as DNA: TGCGCCAGCAGCCAAGGGGTTCCTGGGACTAGTGGCCATGAGCAGTTCTTC. It encodes CASSQGVPGTSGHEQFF.

This sequence joins TRBV19 and TRBJ1-1; weak D call: TRBD1 (5 bases). The CDR3 length is 15 residues. V lost 9 bases to trimming and J lost 0 bases, with 17 bases between them. Germline CDR1 is LNHDA and CDR2 is SQIVND (reference sequence). CDR3: CASSGGASMNTEAFF. CDR3 bases: TGTGCCAGCTCCGGGGGTGCCTCAATGAACACTGAAGCTTTCTTT. The full variable domain, its missing parts supplied by reference TRBV19 and TRBJ1-1, is DGGITQSPKYLFRKEGQNVTLSCEQNLNHDAMYWYRQDPGQGLRLIYYSQIVNDFQKGDIAEGYSVSREKKESFPLTVTSAQKNPTAFYLCASSGGASMNTEAFFGQGTRLTVV.

The chain employs TRBV19 and TRBJ2-3; TRBD2 aligns across 8 bases. Unmatched junction bases numbered 13, after V lost 8 bases and J lost 0 bases. Germline assignment: CDR1 LNHDA and CDR2 SQIVND (reference sequence). CDR3 length equals 17 residues. The CDR3 spells CASQPGLGPSSTDTQYF. Written as DNA, the CDR3 is TGTGCCAGTCAACCGGGACTAGGACCTTCTAGCACAGATACGCAGTATTTT.

The sample holds a few counts of this clone. This chain uses TRBV6-1 with TRBJ1-4; D is unclear. The CDR3 has 14 amino acids. Germline-derived CDR1 and CDR2 are MNHNS and SASEGT. Deletions cut 7 bases from V and 6 bases from J, with 15 bases between. The CDR3 sequence is CASNTGRSDEKLFF. For the CDR3, the DNA is TGTGCCAGCAACACTGGGAGGTCAGATGAAAAACTGTTTTTT.

The V gene is TRBV4-2, the J gene TRBJ1-5; 8 bases match TRBD1. This CDR3 contains 14 residues. The germline V gene has CDR1 LGHNA and CDR2 YNFKEQ. The junction had 4 bases not matched to a gene; V was cut back by 4 bases and J by 5 bases. CDR3 bases: TGTGCCAGCAGCCCCGGACAGGGCGATCAGCCCCAGCATTTT. It encodes CASSPGQGDQPQHF.

Only a few counts were recorded for this clone. The V gene is TRBV5-4, the J gene TRBJ1-1; no clear D. Germline V CDR1 and CDR2: SGHNT, YYREEE (reference sequence). V lost 0 bases and J lost 2, with 5 bases in between. The CDR3 is 13 amino acids. This CDR3 is CASSLASNTEAFF. The CDR3 DNA is TGTGCCAGCAGCTTGGCGTCTAACACTGAAGCTTTCTTT.

V is TRBV4-1 and J is TRBJ2-7; TRBD2 agrees at 8 bases. The CDR3 length is 18 residues. Looked up from germline, CDR1 is MGHRA and CDR2 is YSYEKL. Trimming removed 0 bases from V and 2 bases from J; junction bases left unmatched: 12. CDR3 nucleotides: TGCGCCAGCAGCCAAGATGGTATAGCGGGACTCGCCCCCTACGAGCAGTACTTC. Translation gives CASSQDGIAGLAPYEQYF.

The gene calls are TRBV13 and TRBJ2-7; the match to TRBD2 covers 14 bases. Germline values: CDR1 PRHDT, CDR2 FYEKMQ (reference sequence). The trim removed 6 bases at V and 5 bases at J, leaving 6 bases unmatched. This CDR3 contains 15 residues. The CDR3 protein is CASRTGLAGEDEQYF. In nucleotides, the CDR3 is TGTGCCAGCAGGACGGGACTAGCGGGAGAGGACGAGCAGTACTTC. Variable domain in full (rest from reference TRBV13 and TRBJ2-7): AAGVIQSPRHLIKEKRETATLKCYPIPRHDTVYWYQQGPGQDPQFLISFYEKMQSDKGSIPDRFSAQQFSDYHSELNMSSLELGDSALYFCASRTGLAGEDEQYFGPGTRLTVT.